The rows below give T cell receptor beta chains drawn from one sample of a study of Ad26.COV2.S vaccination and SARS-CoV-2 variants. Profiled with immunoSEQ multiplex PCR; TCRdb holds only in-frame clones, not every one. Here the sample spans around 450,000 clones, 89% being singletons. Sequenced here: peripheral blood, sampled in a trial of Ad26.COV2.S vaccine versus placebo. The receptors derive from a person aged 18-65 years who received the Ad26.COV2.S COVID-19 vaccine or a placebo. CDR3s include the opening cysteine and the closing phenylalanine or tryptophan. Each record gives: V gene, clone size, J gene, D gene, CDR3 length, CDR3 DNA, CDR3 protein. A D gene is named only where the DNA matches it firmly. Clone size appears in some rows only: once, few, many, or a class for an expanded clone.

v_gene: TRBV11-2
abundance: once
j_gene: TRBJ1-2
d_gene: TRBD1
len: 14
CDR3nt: TGTGCCAGCACTCCGGGACAGGGGGTCCGTGGCTACACCTTC
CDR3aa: CASTPGQGVRGYTF

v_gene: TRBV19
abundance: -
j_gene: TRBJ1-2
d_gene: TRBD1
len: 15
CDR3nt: TGTGCCAGTAGTGACCACAGGGGGCTCTACTATGGCTACACCTTC
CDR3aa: CASSDHRGLYYGYTF

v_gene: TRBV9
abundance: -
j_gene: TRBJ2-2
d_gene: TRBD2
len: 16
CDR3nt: TGTGCCAGCAGCCGTACTAGCGGGAGGATAAACGGGGAGCTGTTTTTT
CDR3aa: CASSRTSGRINGELFF

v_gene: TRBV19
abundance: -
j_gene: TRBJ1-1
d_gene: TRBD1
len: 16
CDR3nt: TGTGCCAGTAGTAACAGGGGGACAGGGGGCTACACTGAAGCTTTCTTT
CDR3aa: CASSNRGTGGYTEAFF

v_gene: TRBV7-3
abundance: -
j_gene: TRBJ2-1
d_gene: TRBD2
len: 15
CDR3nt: TGTGCCAGCAGCTCTAGCGGGGGGGCGCCCAATGAGCAGTTCTTC
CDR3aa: CASSSSGGAPNEQFF

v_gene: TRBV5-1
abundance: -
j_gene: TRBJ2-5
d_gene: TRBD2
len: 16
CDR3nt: TGCGCCAGCAGCGGAGCAACTAGCGGGGGCCGAGAGACCCAGTACTTC
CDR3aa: CASSGATSGGRETQYF

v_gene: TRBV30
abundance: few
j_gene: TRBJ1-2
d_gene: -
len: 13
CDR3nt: TGTGCCTGGAGTCCAGGGTTCGTTCGGGGCTACACCTTC
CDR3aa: CAWSPGFVRGYTF

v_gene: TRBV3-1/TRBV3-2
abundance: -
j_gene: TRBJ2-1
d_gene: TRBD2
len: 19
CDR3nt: TGTGCCAGCAGCCGACGAATATTAAGTGGACTAGCGGACAACAATGAGCAGTTCTTC
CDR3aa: CASSRRILSGLADNNEQFF

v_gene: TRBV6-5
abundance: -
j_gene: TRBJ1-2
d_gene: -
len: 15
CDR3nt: TGTGCCAGCAGTTACTCGCAGGGGTTCAACTATGGCTACACCTTC
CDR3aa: CASSYSQGFNYGYTF

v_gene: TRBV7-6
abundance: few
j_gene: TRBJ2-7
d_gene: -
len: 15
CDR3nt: TGTGCCAGCAGCTTAGAGGTTGGGAGCTCCTACGAGCAGTACTTC
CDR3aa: CASSLEVGSSYEQYF

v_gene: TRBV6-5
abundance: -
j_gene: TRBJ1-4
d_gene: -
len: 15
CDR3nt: TGTGCCAGCAGTTACTCAGGGGTCTTTAATGAAAAACTGTTTTTT
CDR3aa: CASSYSGVFNEKLFF

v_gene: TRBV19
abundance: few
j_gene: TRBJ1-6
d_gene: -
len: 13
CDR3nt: TGTGCCAGTAGTATGTTACTTAATTCACCCCTCCACTTT
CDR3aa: CASSMLLNSPLHF

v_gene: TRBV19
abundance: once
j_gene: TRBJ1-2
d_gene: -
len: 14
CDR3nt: TGTGCCAGTAGTAGACAGGATCAAGGCTATGGCTACACCTTC
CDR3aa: CASSRQDQGYGYTF

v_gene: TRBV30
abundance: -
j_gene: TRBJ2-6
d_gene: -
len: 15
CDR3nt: TGTGCCTGGACTGACAGCATGGCTGGGGCCAACGTCCTGACTTTC
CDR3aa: CAWTDSMAGANVLTF

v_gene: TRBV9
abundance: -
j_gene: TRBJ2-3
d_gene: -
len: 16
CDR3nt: TGTGCCAGCAGCGTATATGACCAACCTTATACTGTTACGCAGTATTTT
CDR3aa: CASSVYDQPYTVTQYF

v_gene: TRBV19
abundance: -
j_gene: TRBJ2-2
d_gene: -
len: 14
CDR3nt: TGTGCCAGTAGTTCGTGGGCTACGGGCGGGGAGCTGTTTTTT
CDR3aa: CASSSWATGGELFF

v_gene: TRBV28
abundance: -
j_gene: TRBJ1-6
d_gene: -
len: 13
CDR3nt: TGTGCCAGCAGGGTCCCTTGGGACTCACCCCTCCACTTT
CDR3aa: CASRVPWDSPLHF

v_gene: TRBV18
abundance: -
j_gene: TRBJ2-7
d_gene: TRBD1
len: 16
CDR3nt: TGTGCCAGCTCACCCTCGACAGGGGGCGCCGGGGACGAGCAGTACTTC
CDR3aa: CASSPSTGGAGDEQYF

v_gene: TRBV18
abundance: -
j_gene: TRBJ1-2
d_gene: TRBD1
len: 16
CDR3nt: TGTGCCAGCTCGAATACCGGGACAGGGGGACTCGGTGGCTACACCTTC
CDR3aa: CASSNTGTGGLGGYTF

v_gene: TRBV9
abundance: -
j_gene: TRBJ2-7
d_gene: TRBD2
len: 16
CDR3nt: TGTGCCAGCAGCGTGACTAGCGGGAGTTCAATCCACGAGCAGTACTTC
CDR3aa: CASSVTSGSSIHEQYF

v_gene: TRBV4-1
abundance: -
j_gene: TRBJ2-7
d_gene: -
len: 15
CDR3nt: TGCGCCAGCAGCCAAGGATTCACGGACAGCTACGAGCAGTACTTC
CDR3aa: CASSQGFTDSYEQYF

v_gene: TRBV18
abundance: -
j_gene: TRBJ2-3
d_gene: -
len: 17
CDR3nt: TGTGCCAGCTCACCAAGAGTGGTTGTAGCTAGCACAGATACGCAGTATTTT
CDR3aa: CASSPRVVVASTDTQYF

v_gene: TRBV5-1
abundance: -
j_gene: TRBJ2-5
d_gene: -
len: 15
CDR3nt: TGCGCCAGCAGCTGGGTGGGCCCGGCAGGAGAGACCCAGTACTTC
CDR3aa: CASSWVGPAGETQYF

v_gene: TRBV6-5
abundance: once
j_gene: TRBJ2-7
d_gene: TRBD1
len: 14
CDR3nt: TGTGCCAGCTCCGGGTTTCGACAGGGGGACGAGCAGTACTTC
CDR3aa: CASSGFRQGDEQYF

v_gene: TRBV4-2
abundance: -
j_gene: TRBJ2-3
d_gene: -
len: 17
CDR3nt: TGTGCCAGCAGCCAAGATATGGGGATCTTAGGCACAGATACGCAGTATTTT
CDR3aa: CASSQDMGILGTDTQYF

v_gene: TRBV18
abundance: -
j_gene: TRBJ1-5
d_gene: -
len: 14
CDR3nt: TGTGCCAGCTCGGAGAACAGGGATAGTCAGCCCCAGCATTTT
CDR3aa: CASSENRDSQPQHF

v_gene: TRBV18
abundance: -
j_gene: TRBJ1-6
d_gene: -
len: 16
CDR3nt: TGTGCCAGCTCACCTGGGAGGGTATGGAATAATTCACCCCTCCACTTT
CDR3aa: CASSPGRVWNNSPLHF

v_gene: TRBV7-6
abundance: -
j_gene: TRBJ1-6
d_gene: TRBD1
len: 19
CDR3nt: TGTGCCAGCAGCTTAGAGGGACAGGGCCCTAGCTCCTATAATTCACCCCTCCACTTT
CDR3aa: CASSLEGQGPSSYNSPLHF

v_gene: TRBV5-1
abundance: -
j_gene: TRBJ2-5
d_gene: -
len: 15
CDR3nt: TGCGCCAGCAGCTTGAACCTGCAGGTGGAAGAGACCCAGTACTTC
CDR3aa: CASSLNLQVEETQYF

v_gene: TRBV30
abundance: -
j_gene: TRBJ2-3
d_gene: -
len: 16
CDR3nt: TGTGCCTGGAGCCGCGGGGACAGAATAATCACAGATACGCAGTATTTT
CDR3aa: CAWSRGDRIITDTQYF

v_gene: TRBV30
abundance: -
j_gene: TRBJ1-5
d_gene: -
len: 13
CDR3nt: TGTGCCTGGAGTGTGCGGCTTAATCAGCCCCAGCATTTT
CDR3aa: CAWSVRLNQPQHF

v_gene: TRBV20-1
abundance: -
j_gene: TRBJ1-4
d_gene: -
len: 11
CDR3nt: TGCAGGTTCGACAGTAATGAAAAACTGTTTTTT
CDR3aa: CRFDSNEKLFF

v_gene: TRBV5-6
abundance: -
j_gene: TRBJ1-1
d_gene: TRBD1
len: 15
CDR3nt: TGTGCCACCCCCCCCCGACCGGGACAGGGGACTGAAGCTTTCTTT
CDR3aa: CATPPRPGQGTEAFF

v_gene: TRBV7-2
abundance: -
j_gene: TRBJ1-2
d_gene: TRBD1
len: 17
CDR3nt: TGTGCCAGCAGCTCGACGGCAGGGACAGGGGCCTTCTATGGCTACACCTTC
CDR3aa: CASSSTAGTGAFYGYTF

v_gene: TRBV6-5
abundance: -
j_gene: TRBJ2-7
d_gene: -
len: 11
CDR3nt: TGTGCCAGCAGTCCCGGACTAGAGCAGTACTTC
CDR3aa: CASSPGLEQYF

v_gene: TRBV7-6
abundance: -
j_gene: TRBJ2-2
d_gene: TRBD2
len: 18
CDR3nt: TGTGCCAGCAGCTTAGGTACGGCGGGAGGGACGAACACCGGGGAGCTGTTTTTT
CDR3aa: CASSLGTAGGTNTGELFF

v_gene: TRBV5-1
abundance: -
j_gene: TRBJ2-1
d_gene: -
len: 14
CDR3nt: TGCGCCAGCAGCTTAGGGCAATCCTACAATGAGCAGTTCTTC
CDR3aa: CASSLGQSYNEQFF

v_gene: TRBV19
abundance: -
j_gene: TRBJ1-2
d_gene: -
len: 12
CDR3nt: TGTGCCAGTAGAGATGGGCCCTATGGCTACACCTTC
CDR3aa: CASRDGPYGYTF

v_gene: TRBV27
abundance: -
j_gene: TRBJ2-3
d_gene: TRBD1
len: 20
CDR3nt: TGTGCCAGCAGTTCCCCAGTTCAGGGGACAGGGCCCGCCAGCACAGATACGCAGTATTTT
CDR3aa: CASSSPVQGTGPASTDTQYF

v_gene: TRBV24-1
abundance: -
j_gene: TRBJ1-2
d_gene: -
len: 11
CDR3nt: TGTGCCACCAGTGATTTGGATGGCTACACCTTC
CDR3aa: CATSDLDGYTF

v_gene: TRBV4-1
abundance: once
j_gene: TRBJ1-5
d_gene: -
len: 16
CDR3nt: TGCGCCAGCAGCCAAGTTGGCGGGACCCGGGATCAGCCCCAGCATTTT
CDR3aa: CASSQVGGTRDQPQHF

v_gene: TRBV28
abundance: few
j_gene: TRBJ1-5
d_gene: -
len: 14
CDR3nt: TGTGCCAGCGGGGCACCTTATAGCAATCAGCCCCAGCATTTT
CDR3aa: CASGAPYSNQPQHF

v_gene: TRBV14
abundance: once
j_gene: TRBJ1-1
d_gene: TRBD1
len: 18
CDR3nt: TGTGCCAGCAGCCAAGATAGAGGGGGCGTCAGTTCGAACACTGAAGCTTTCTTT
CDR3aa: CASSQDRGGVSSNTEAFF

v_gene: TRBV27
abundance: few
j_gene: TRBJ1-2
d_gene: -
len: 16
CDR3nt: TGTGCCAGCAGTACCTACAGGACGGGTTTAGGCTATGGCTACACCTTC
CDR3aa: CASSTYRTGLGYGYTF

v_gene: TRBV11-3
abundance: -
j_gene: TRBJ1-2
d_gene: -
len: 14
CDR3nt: TGTGCCAGCAGCTTAGATCAGGAAGGTCATGGCTACACCTTC
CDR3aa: CASSLDQEGHGYTF

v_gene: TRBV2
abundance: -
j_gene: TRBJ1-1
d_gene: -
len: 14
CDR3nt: TGTGCCAGCAGCGCCCACCTCTTGAACACTGAAGCTTTCTTT
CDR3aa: CASSAHLLNTEAFF

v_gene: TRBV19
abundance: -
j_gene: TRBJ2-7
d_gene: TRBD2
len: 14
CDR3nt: TGTGCCAGTAGTATAGGTGCGGGAGTGGTCGAGCAGTACTTC
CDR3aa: CASSIGAGVVEQYF

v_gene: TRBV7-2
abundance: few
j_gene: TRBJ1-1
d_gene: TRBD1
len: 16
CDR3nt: TGTGCCAGCAGCTTATGGTGGACAGGGAGAAACACTGAAGCTTTCTTT
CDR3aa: CASSLWWTGRNTEAFF

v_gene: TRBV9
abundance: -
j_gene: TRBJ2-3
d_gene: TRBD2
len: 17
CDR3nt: TGTGCCAGCAGCGTTACGGGACTAGCGGGAGGGAAAGATACGCAGTATTTT
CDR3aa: CASSVTGLAGGKDTQYF

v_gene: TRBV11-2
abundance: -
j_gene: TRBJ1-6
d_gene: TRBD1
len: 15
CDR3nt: TGTGCCAGCAGCCCAGGACAGGGAGATAATTCACCCCTCCACTTT
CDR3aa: CASSPGQGDNSPLHF

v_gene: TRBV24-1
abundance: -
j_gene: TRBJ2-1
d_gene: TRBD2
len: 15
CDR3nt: TGTGCCACCAGTGACCCGACTAGCGGGGGCAATGAGCAGTTCTTC
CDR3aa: CATSDPTSGGNEQFF

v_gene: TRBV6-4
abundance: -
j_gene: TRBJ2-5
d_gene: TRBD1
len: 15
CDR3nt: TGTGCCAGCAGTCCGGGACAGGGGGCTGGAGAGACCCAGTACTTC
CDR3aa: CASSPGQGAGETQYF

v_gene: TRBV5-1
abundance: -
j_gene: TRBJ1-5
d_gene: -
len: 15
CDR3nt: TGCGCCAGCAGCTTGGCCTCAGGATCAGGCCAGCCCCAGCATTTT
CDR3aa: CASSLASGSGQPQHF

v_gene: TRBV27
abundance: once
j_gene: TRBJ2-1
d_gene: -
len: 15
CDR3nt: TGTGCCAGCAGTAGCGTGAGGAGCTCCTACAATGAGCAGTTCTTC
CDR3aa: CASSSVRSSYNEQFF